This is a list of T cell receptor beta chains from one sample in a study of blood T cell repertoires in COVID-19. Profiled with immunoSEQ multiplex PCR; TCRdb holds only in-frame clones, not every one. The repertoire holds 250,000 to 300,000 clones, with around 80% as singletons. The specimen was peripheral blood. The receptors derive from a man older than 75 with acute or convalescent COVID-19. Each CDR3 is given with its conserved first and last residue. A D gene is named only where the DNA matches it firmly. Rows may omit the clone size; those that give it use once, few, many or a size class.

. | TRBD2 | TRBJ2-2 | TRBV27 | TGTGCCAGCAGTAGACTAGCGGGAGGGCCGGTCGGGGAGCTGTTTTTT | CASSRLAGGPVGELFF
. | TRBD2 | TRBJ2-7 | TRBV5-1 | TGCGCCAGCAGCTCCCGAGTCGGGACTAGCGGGAGCATTGGGCGGGAGCAGTACTTC | CASSSRVGTSGSIGREQYF
many | . | TRBJ1-1 | TRBV9 | TGTGCCAGCAGCGCGACAGTCCAATTCATGAACACTGAAGCTTTCTTT | CASSATVQFMNTEAFF
once | TRBD1 | TRBJ2-7 | TRBV4-2 | TGTGCCAGCAGCCAAGGACAGACAGGGTTGTACGAGCAGTACTTC | CASSQGQTGLYEQYF
. | . | TRBJ1-2 | TRBV11-2 | TGTGCCAGCAGCTCCAATCAACTTGGCTACACCTTC | CASSSNQLGYTF
once | TRBD1 | TRBJ2-7 | TRBV14 | TGTGCCAGCAGCCCCCTCGGGACAGTCCACGAGCAGTACTTC | CASSPLGTVHEQYF
. | TRBD1 | TRBJ2-1 | TRBV5-1 | TGCGCCAGCAGCCTTGGGACAGGGGCGTACAATGAGCAGTTCTTC | CASSLGTGAYNEQFF
. | TRBD1 | TRBJ1-2 | TRBV7-3 | TGTGCCAGCAGCTTAAATCCAAATACAGGGGGCGGTGGCTACACCTTC | CASSLNPNTGGGGYTF
. | . | TRBJ1-4 | TRBV19 | TGTGCCAGTCGAATCGTGGTGGGACACACTAATGAAAAACTGTTTTTT | CASRIVVGHTNEKLFF
. | . | TRBJ2-3 | TRBV28 | TGTGCCAGCAGGGGGGGGGCTGGGGACACAGATACGCAGTATTTT | CASRGGAGDTDTQYF
few | . | TRBJ1-2 | TRBV4-2 | TGTGCCAGCAGCCAAGAATCAGGGGTTGGTGGCTACACCTTC | CASSQESGVGGYTF
. | TRBD1 | TRBJ2-1 | TRBV20-1 | TGCAGTGCTAGTTTGAGGGGGCGATACAATGAGCAGTTCTTC | CSASLRGRYNEQFF
. | TRBD1 | TRBJ2-2 | TRBV25-1 | TGTGCCAGCAGTGAATGGGGACAGCGCGGCGGGGAGCTGTTTTTT | CASSEWGQRGGELFF
. | TRBD2 | TRBJ2-7 | TRBV4-1 | TGCGCCAGCAGCCAATCAGGACTAGCGGGAGTCGAGCAGTACTTC | CASSQSGLAGVEQYF
. | . | TRBJ2-1 | TRBV2 | TGTGCCAGCAGGTTGGTCGGGGGACGAAGTTCCTACAATGAGCAGTTCTTC | CASRLVGGRSSYNEQFF
. | . | TRBJ2-2 | TRBV19 | TGTGCCAGTAGTATAGTTGGGAGACGACTAGTCGACCTCACCGGGGAGCTGTTTTTT | CASSIVGRRLVDLTGELFF
. | . | TRBJ2-2 | TRBV5-1 | TGCGCCAGCAGCCCGGCGCGTTTGGGAGCCGGGGAGCTGTTTTTT | CASSPARLGAGELFF
. | . | TRBJ1-6 | TRBV3-1/TRBV3-2 | TGTGCCAGCAGCCATTATCTGAATTCACCCCTCCACTTT | CASSHYLNSPLHF
. | . | TRBJ1-4 | TRBV5-1 | TGCGCCAGCAGCGCCAACAGGGCTTATAATGAAAAACTGTTTTTT | CASSANRAYNEKLFF
. | TRBD1 | TRBJ2-1 | TRBV7-2 | TGTGCCAGCAGACCGGGACAGGGCTACAATGAGCAGTTCTTC | CASRPGQGYNEQFF
. | TRBD1 | TRBJ2-2 | TRBV5-4 | TGTGCCAGCAGCTTGGCCGACAGGGGGGCCGGGGAGCTGTTTTTT | CASSLADRGAGELFF
. | TRBD1 | TRBJ1-3 | TRBV10-3 | TGTGCCATCAGTGAGTTAGGACAGGGGGCTGGAAACACCATATATTTT | CAISELGQGAGNTIYF
. | TRBD1 | TRBJ1-5 | TRBV29-1 | TGCAGCGTGCGGACAGGGGGTATCGATCAGCCCCAGCATTTT | CSVRTGGIDQPQHF
. | . | TRBJ1-3 | TRBV5-4 | TGTGCCAGCAGCTTGGCCCGGGAGAGCTCTGGAAACACCATATATTTT | CASSLARESSGNTIYF
few | TRBD1 | TRBJ1-1 | TRBV3-1/TRBV3-2 | TGTGCCAGCAGCCAAGAATCCGGGACAGGGATCACTGAAGCTTTCTTT | CASSQESGTGITEAFF
. | TRBD1 | TRBJ1-5 | TRBV6-8 | TGTGCCAGCAGTTCTCCTCCAGGACAGGGGGTTTATTCCTGCAATCAGCCCCAGCATTTT | CASSSPPGQGVYSCNQPQHF
. | . | TRBJ2-1 | TRBV20-1 | TGCAGTGCTAGTGGGGGTGGGTCTAGCAACAATGAGCAGTTCTTC | CSASGGGSSNNEQFF
. | . | TRBJ2-3 | TRBV5-1 | TGCGCCAGCAGCTTGGCCCTGGGGGGGGGCCCTAAAGATACGCAGTATTTT | CASSLALGGGPKDTQYF
. | . | TRBJ2-1 | TRBV7-9 | TGTGCCAGCAGCTCCAACGACGGGAGCTCCTACAATGAGCAGTTCTTC | CASSSNDGSSYNEQFF
once | . | TRBJ1-1 | TRBV6-5 | TGTGCCAGCAGTACTCGGGGGGCCGGAGCTTTCTTT | CASSTRGAGAFF
. | . | TRBJ1-4 | TRBV5-6 | TGTGCCAGCAGCTTAACGCGGTCAGCCTGGGAGGAAAAACTGTTTTTT | CASSLTRSAWEEKLFF
. | . | TRBJ1-5 | TRBV28 | TGTGCCAGCAGTCCCGGGACAAAGAATCAGCCCCAGCATTTT | CASSPGTKNQPQHF
. | TRBD2 | TRBJ2-5 | TRBV30 | TGTGCCTGGAGTCCCGGGACTAGCGCGGAGACCCAGTACTTC | CAWSPGTSAETQYF
. | TRBD2 | TRBJ2-1 | TRBV19 | TGTGCCAGTAGTATAGATCTGGCTGCGGGAGGAGGGGGTGAGCAGTTCTTC | CASSIDLAAGGGGEQFF
. | . | TRBJ2-2 | TRBV6-6 | TGTGCCAGCACCTCACAGGGTATCACCGGGGAGCTGTTTTTT | CASTSQGITGELFF
. | . | TRBJ1-1 | TRBV5-1 | TGCGCCAGCAGCGTTACAGGGAACACTGAAGCTTTCTTT | CASSVTGNTEAFF
. | . | TRBJ2-5 | TRBV5-4 | TGTGCCAGCAGCTCCAAGACAGCCCAAGAGACCCAGTACTTC | CASSSKTAQETQYF
. | . | TRBJ2-2 | TRBV11-2 | TGTGCCAGCAGCCGACTCACCGGGGAGCTGTTTTTT | CASSRLTGELFF
. | . | TRBJ1-1 | TRBV7-9 | TGTGCCAGCAGCTTAGAACAGGAAGCTTTCTTT | CASSLEQEAFF
. | . | TRBJ2-2 | TRBV5-4 | TGTGCCAGCAGCTTTTGGGCAGGCGCCGGGGAGCTGTTTTTT | CASSFWAGAGELFF
. | TRBD1 | TRBJ1-6 | TRBV6-2/TRBV6-3 | TGTGCCAGCAGTTATTCCCCGGGACAGTATTCACCCCTCCACTTT | CASSYSPGQYSPLHF